This TCR beta chain was documented in a study of cytomegalovirus exposure and HLA in healthy donors (dated by TCRdb to about 2017). In terms of the full investigation: According to an earlier analysis of several hundred of the donors, about 179 million T cells yielded 95 million to 140 million unique TCR beta sequences and less than 300 Gb of sequence data. On average, roughly 240,000 unique TCR beta nucleotide sequences were sequenced per donor among some 430 genotyped donors of the cohort, with about 17% of those sequences being non-productive. Along with the 666-subject first cohort, a separate validation cohort of over 90 different subjects was used. Every discovery cohort repertoire had been produced on one sequencing platform. Of the roughly 400 genotyped donors, approximately 80% were placed in the genetic ancestry cluster associated with self-reported Caucasian donors. The later analysis used no new phenotypic data to find candidate immune exposures, relying instead on TCR beta sequences and their occurrence across donors. The study aimed to test whether signatures of past pathogen exposure could be identified by cataloging public T cell receptors. An early release that covered about 600 HLA-typed donors contained approximately 290 gigabases of sequencing data and approximately 85 million unique TCR sequences. A later genetic analysis used genome-wide SNP genotypes for about 65% of the 666 donors, treating that subset as a discovery cohort. An earlier analysis of around 580 of the donors used high-throughput TCR beta sequencing to judge whether each TCR beta V gene segment behaved as functional or pseudogenic. HLA typing included class I and class II loci at four-digit resolution. The study combined high-throughput TCR immunosequencing, statistical association of individual TCRs with disease status, and machine learning to predict cytomegalovirus infection status. Donor age, sex, ethnicity and CMV serostatus were collected together with the repertoire data. Four or five DR-DQ haplotypes were handled as single units for association and clustering because linkage in the cohort was strong. A later analysis re-analyzed previously published TCR beta repertoires from approximately 700 donors and added high-resolution HLA genotyping to study TCR occurrence patterns. The study profiled the T cell repertoires of under 850 subjects by immunosequencing and related them to cytomegalovirus serostatus. The number of donors typed differed by locus, with roughly 629-640 for A, B, C, DRB1 and DQB1, over 500 for DQA1, over 600 for DPA1, and around 460 for DPB1. Results the study describes overall, beyond this receptor: In an earlier analysis of several hundred of the donors, most TCR beta V segments were observed in productive rearrangements about 87% or about 30% of the time, broadly matching IMGT annotations. An association between a missense DCLRE1C variant and V-gene and J-gene trimming of TCR beta chains was found in a later genetic analysis and replicated in an independent cohort. The earlier analysis of about 600 of the donors excluded some 15 rarely observed V segments, including chromosome 9 orphons, because counts were too low. In the study, 164 TCR beta chains were listed as associated with cytomegalovirus. Compared with equally common non-associated chains, HLA-associated TCR beta chains in a later analysis were more clonally expanded and had lower generation probabilities. Because HLA typing was missing for some donors at each locus, association tests included only the typed subset. Strong co-occurrence of HLA alleles, especially DR and DQ, made assigning TCR associations to individual alleles difficult. In vitro tests confirmed that a few of the cytomegalovirus-associated TCR beta chains recognize cytomegalovirus antigens. Presence/absence analyses assumed roughly uniform sequencing depth across donors, an assumption that may not hold. According to the authors, the approach could potentially be generalized to other disease states and immunological phenotypes. Several of the top co-occurrence clusters appeared to be linked to parvovirus B19, influenza, CMV and Epstein-Barr virus, according to a later analysis. A further reported finding was that TCR beta sequences accurately predicted the HLA-A and HLA-B alleles for most subjects in the first cohort. Most TCR sequences were observed very rarely across donors, whereas some public TCRs were present in many individuals. The sequencing pipeline was judged likely to have produced a cluster of highly shared sequence variants as a technical artifact. Immune exposure information for the cohort was limited to CMV serostatus. Most CMV-associated TCR beta chains appeared to be HLA-restricted in a later analysis, and the HLA associations seemed to be driven largely by CMV exposure. Some IMGT-functional V segments, including TRBV6-2 and TRBV6-3, could not be distinguished by the 87-base-pair reads and were therefore excluded. Compared with the approximately 670-donor mean, donors in an Asian-associated ancestry cluster had fewer N-insertions in productive TCRs, according to a later genetic analysis. The classifier was reported to diagnose cytomegalovirus status with high specificity and sensitivity in both the original cohort and the validation cohort. In a later analysis, the rate of TCR association differed among HLA loci, with DRB1 alleles having the most associated TCRs and HLA-C alleles having the fewest. Linkage disequilibrium might explain the correlated functional status among segregating V segments, but an unknown experimental factor could not be ruled out. The cohort was sequenced for TCR beta chains only, and without alpha or paired-chain data the features that could be detected were limited. At a false discovery rate of 0.05, a later analysis linked 15,000 to 20,000 TCR beta sequences to specific HLA alleles.

As to this clone: It has no known antigen specificity. The sample holds no much larger clone one base away, and base qualities are not on file.

CDR3 length: 14 amino acids, cysteine to phenylalanine. CDR3 DNA is the only sequence kept; it has 42 bases, read in frame from the first base. Trimming costs V 1 base and J 4 bases, and their ends lie 10 bases apart. Taken from the germline V gene, the CDR1 and CDR2 loops are LGHNA and YSLEER. Receptors were amplified or captured by the immunoSEQ multiplex PCR assay. For the multiplex PCR, a mixture combining 60 forward primers for TCR Vbeta segments and 13 reverse primers for TCR Jbeta segments was used. A multiplex PCR assay on genomic DNA amplified the CDR3 region of rearranged TCR beta genes. The amplified TCR beta libraries were sequenced on the Illumina HiSeq System as 87-base-pair reads. The study's processing was this. A later analysis tallied roughly 76 million unique TCR beta chains across the 666 repertoires, and about 12 million of those chains were shared by two or more donors. A nearest-neighbor algorithm error-corrected the raw reads and collapsed the reads into unique sequences, merging closely related sequences to remove PCR and sequencing errors. Alignment of CDR3 sequences to IMGT reference sequences was used to assign V, D and J gene segments. Each retained sequence needed at least a six-nucleotide match to both a V gene segment and a J gene segment. Rearrangements were called productive when the CDR3 lacked stop codons and stayed in frame with V and J; all others were non-productive. Following IMGT convention, CDR3 was defined as the stretch from the second conserved V-encoded cysteine up to the conserved J-encoded phenylalanine. The earlier analysis of some 580 of the donors excluded any sequence lacking an unambiguous match to a single V gene segment. In an earlier analysis of more than 500 of the donors, a V segment was called functional when productive rearrangements were above 56.7%, and segregating when the standard deviation between donors exceeded 5%. A statistical classification framework was built to diagnose cytomegalovirus status from the catalog of TCR beta chain sequences. In a later analysis, TCR nucleotide sequences were compared against IMGT/GENE-DB human TR gene sequences so that V and J genes could be assigned. Using the TCRdist pipeline, a later analysis assigned CDR3 sequences along with most-parsimonious VDJ recombination scenarios. A later analysis defined each TCR beta chain by its CDR3 amino acid sequence plus V-gene family, and excluded reads lacking a unique V-gene family. As a way to deal with suspected cross-contamination and a sequencing artifact, a later analysis dropped 592 nucleotide sequences that were highly shared and had low generation probability. In a later analysis, a clonal expansion index for each public chain was calculated from normalized within-repertoire ranks of inferred template counts. A later analysis computed generation probabilities with a VDJ recombination model fitted to out-of-frame rearrangements, and checked the results against IGoR. In a later analysis, hypergeometric tests were used to score TCR-TCR, TCR-HLA and TCR-CMV co-occurrence, with a repertoire-size bias correction applied to TCR pairs. In a later analysis, false discovery rates were estimated by permuting HLA or CMV assignments 20 times. In a later analysis, co-occurring TCRs were grouped using DBSCAN, with TCRdist sequence similarity added in when clustering inside HLA-allele-positive subsets. For co-occurrence clustering, repertoires with fewer than 30,000 or more than 120,000 public chains were excluded, along with 5 or 6 repertoires with anomalous nucleotide sharing. TCRdb limited this immuneACCESS table to in-frame rearrangements with V and J called. A share of clones is missing; checked studies link under half to unresolved V genes, and the rest is unexplained. V and J calls and clone size are as listed in that table; D and trimming were resolved from the DNA. This sample holds 60,000 or so clones; 70% to 85% were observed only once. The ten largest clones add up to 2.5% to 4% of the sample.

The cohort consisted of 666 healthy bone marrow donors. Cohort members were all nominally healthy when sampled, although unrecorded immune exposures were likely present. The donor tested CMV seropositive, placing the donor among the 310 or so seropositive members of the cohort. A peripheral blood sample was collected from each donor, and TCR beta sequencing was performed on peripheral blood mononuclear cells. The Qiagen DNeasy Blood Extraction Kit was used to extract genomic DNA from the blood cell samples. Material for sequencing was PBMCs. The V and J genes are TRBV4-3 and TRBJ1-2, with the D gene uncertain. The source of this sequence is a middle-aged woman in good health and CMV-seropositive. The nucleotides read TGCGCCAGCAGCCAAGGCACATACAGCTATGGCTACACCTTC. This gives the protein CASSQGTYSYGYTF.